One sample yielded the 23 T cell receptor beta chains listed below, sequenced in a study of persistence of HIV-infected CD4 T cells. Sequencing used immunoSEQ version 4 in survey mode. TCRdb's table, derived via immunoSEQ multiplex PCR, lists solely in-frame clones and lacks some. The sample has roughly 34,000 clones, 82% seen once. Lysates of CMV-infected fibroblasts at around 9.1 ug/mL stimulated these cells. Memory cells lacking CD40L and CD69 with high CD45RO were sorted. Antigens of these TCRs are unknown. The sample was CD4+ T cells sorted from PBMCs after roughly 18-hour stimulation, taken from a patient who received antiretroviral therapy. These receptor sequences come from an adult woman with HIV who was CMV-seropositive.

The chain combines TRBV27 with TRBJ1-2, with 7 bases lining up with TRBD1. The CDR3 sequence is 13 residues long. J was trimmed by 10 bases and V by 2 bases; bases with no gene match: 7. Germline V gene lookup returns CDR1 MNHEY and CDR2 SMNVEV (reference sequence). In DNA, the CDR3 is TGTGCCAGCAGTTTACTGGGACAGCATATCTACACCTTC. Translated, it gives CASSLLGQHIYTF.

In its sample, this clone was seen once. The chain carries TRBV7-6 and TRBJ2-5; D possibly matches TRBD1 or TRBD2 (6 bases each). This CDR3 region has 14 residues. Trimming took 4 bases from V and 10 from J, leaving 19 bases between them. Germline V gene lookup returns CDR1 SGHVS and CDR2 FNYEAQ. The CDR3 sequence is CASSWDGGQRGQYF. The DNA of the CDR3 is TGTGCCAGCAGCTGGGATGGGGGGCAACGGGGCCAGTACTTC.

This chain joins TRBV7-3 and TRBJ2-5; D gene uncertain. V was clipped by 4 bases and J by 5 bases, with 11 bases between them. Germline V gene lookup returns CDR1 SGHTA and CDR2 FQGTGA. The CDR3 spans 13 residues. Written as DNA, the CDR3 is TGTGCCAGCAGCTCCTGGACCGGGGAGACCCAGTACTTC. This sequence encodes CASSSWTGETQYF.

The chain couples TRBV2 to TRBJ2-5; no firm D call. Germline loops: CDR1 SNHLY, CDR2 FYNNEI. There are 13 residues in the CDR3. Trimming removed 2 bases at V and 1 base at J, with 5 bases between. CDR3 loop: CASSESIQETQYF. CDR3 DNA sequence: TGTGCCAGCAGTGAAAGTATCCAAGAGACCCAGTACTTC.

The V call is TRBV2, the J call TRBJ1-5; 7 nucleotides agree with TRBD1. The J segment lost 1 base and the V segment lost 4 bases, leaving 4 bases of the junction unmatched. The CDR3 has 15 residues. CDR1 SNHLY and CDR2 FYNNEI come from the germline V gene. The CDR3 spells CASSALGQSNQPQHF. The CDR3 DNA is TGTGCCAGCAGTGCTTTGGGACAGAGCAATCAGCCCCAGCATTTT.

The V call is TRBV6-2 or TRBV6-3, the J call TRBJ1-6; 10 bases fit TRBD1. With 2 bases clipped from V and 7 bases from J, the junction kept 2 bases outside the gene matches. The germline V gene encodes CDR1 MNHEY and CDR2 SVGEGT. This CDR3 has 15 residues. CDR3 in amino acids: CASSYRTGGNSPLHF. The CDR3 coding sequence is TGTGCCAGCAGTTACCGGACAGGGGGGAATTCACCCCTCCACTTT.

V usage is TRBV10-3 and J usage is TRBJ2-3; D ambiguous. This CDR3 region has 14 residues. CDR1 and CDR2 from the germline V gene are ENHRY and SYGVKD. With 6 bases removed from V and 0 bases from J, the gap between germline ends came to 10 bases. CDR3 loop: CAISLGRSTDTQYF. The CDR3 DNA sequence: TGTGCCATCAGCCTTGGGCGAAGCACAGATACGCAGTATTTT.

The chain has TRBV5-1 and TRBJ2-1, with D tentatively TRBD2 (6 bases). The germline V gene encodes CDR1 SGHRS and CDR2 YFSETQ. Trimming removed 5 bases at V and 12 bases at J, with 18 bases between. The CDR3 runs 13 residues. This chain's CDR3 is CASSSILGTLQFF. CDR3 coding DNA: TGCGCCAGCAGTTCAATCCTAGGGACTCTGCAGTTCTTC.

This clone occurred once. The chain combines TRBV5-6 with TRBJ2-1; tentatively, D is TRBD1 (7 bases). This CDR3 is 17 amino acids long. Germline CDR1 is SGHDT and CDR2 is YYEEEE. The V end was cut by 4 bases, the J end by 4 bases, with 21 bases between. Here the CDR3 reads CASSLGGQSFGYNEQFF. Here the CDR3 DNA reads TGTGCCAGCAGCCTCGGGGGACAGAGTTTCGGTTACAATGAGCAGTTCTTC. The entire variable domain, with the rest obtained from reference TRBV5-6 and TRBJ2-1, is as follows: DAGVTQSPTHLIKTRGQQVTLRCSPKSGHDTVSWYQQALGQGPQFIFQYYEEEERQRGNFPDRFSGHQFPNYSSELNVNALLLGDSALYLCASSLGGQSFGYNEQFFGPGTRLTVL.

This clone was recorded only once. The CDR3 here is CASSQEDRAWEKLFF. DNA for the CDR3: TGTGCCAGCAGCCAAGAGGACAGGGCGTGGGAAAAACTGTTTTTT. The rearrangement joins TRBV6-5 to TRBJ1-4; TRBD1 matches 8 bases. From germline, CDR1 is MNHEY and CDR2 SVGAGI. V lost 6 bases and J lost 8; bases outside the gene matches: 11. The length of the CDR3 is 15 residues.

The chain uses TRBV6-5 and TRBJ1-6; TRBD1 is a possible D gene (5 bases). Looked up from germline, CDR1 is MNHEY and CDR2 is SVGAGI. The CDR3 runs 13 residues. The V and J ends lost 6 bases and 6 bases respectively, with 9 bases between them. CDR3 amino acids: CASRERGNSPLHF. CDR3 DNA: TGTGCCAGCAGAGAGAGGGGTAATTCACCCCTCCACTTT.

CDR3 loop: CASSPLDRAGHF. CDR3 DNA: TGTGCCAGCAGTCCACTGGACAGGGCTGGACATTTT. The chain links TRBV28 to TRBJ1-5; TRBD1 matches 8 bases. V was pared by 5 bases and J by 16 bases, with 10 bases of the junction left unmatched. This CDR3 comprises 12 residues. CDR1 and CDR2 from the germline V gene are MDHEN and SYDVKM.

The chain combines TRBV11-1 with TRBJ2-7, with a weak D call TRBD1 (6 bases). The germline V gene has CDR1 SGHAT and CDR2 FQDESV (reference sequence). The CDR3 contains 12 residues. V was trimmed by 3 bases and J by 6 bases, leaving 9 bases between them. CDR3 in amino acids: CASSFFRGEQYF. The CDR3 region has the DNA TGTGCCAGCAGCTTCTTCAGGGGCGAGCAGTACTTC.

Remarks on this clone: The same CDR3 is also encoded by other DNA sequences in this sample. The chain uses TRBV28 and TRBJ1-3; possible D gene TRBD1, 5 bases. CDR3 length: 14 residues. Germline loops: CDR1 MDHEN, CDR2 SYDVKM. V gave up 4 bases and J gave up 1 base, with 8 bases separating them. The CDR3 DNA reads as TGTGCCAGCAGTTCCCGGGGGTCTGGAAACACCATATATTTT. As protein: CASSSRGSGNTIYF.

The chain carries TRBV4-3 and TRBJ2-2; D perhaps matches TRBD2 (5 bases). The CDR3 covers 14 residues. CDR1 and CDR2 (germline): LGHNA, YSLEER. V shed 0 bases and J shed 8 bases, with 10 bases lying between them. Here the CDR3 reads CASSQDEGFGELFF. CDR3 nucleotides: TGCGCCAGCAGCCAAGATGAGGGTTTTGGGGAGCTGTTTTTT.

This chain uses TRBV30 with TRBJ2-2; a possible D gene is TRBD2 (6 bases). Trimming took off 2 bases at V and 1 base at J, with 20 bases between the two ends. This CDR3 contains 18 residues. Per germline, CDR1 GTSNPN and CDR2 SVGIG (reference sequence). The CDR3 loop reads CAWSLGGWSRVNTGELFF. CDR3 bases: TGTGCCTGGAGTCTTGGGGGGTGGTCGCGGGTGAACACCGGGGAGCTGTTTTTT.

This chain links TRBV6-5 with TRBJ1-1; 11 nucleotides align to TRBD1. J lost 11 bases, V lost 4 bases, and 9 bases had no gene match. Germline CDR1 reads MNHEY; CDR2 reads SVGAGI. This CDR3 spans 14 amino acids. CDR3 protein: CASSSPGQGGAAFF. CDR3 nucleotides: TGTGCCAGCAGTTCCCCGGGACAGGGGGGGGCGGCTTTCTTT.

This chain joins TRBV12-5 and TRBJ1-1; 7 nucleotides match TRBD1. The V segment lost 3 bases and the J segment 10 bases; nucleotides outside the gene matches: 8. The CDR3 covers 13 residues. Germline CDR1 reads LGHNT; CDR2 reads FRNRAP. CDR3 sequence: CASGLGQAAGAFF. CDR3 sequence (DNA): TGTGCTAGTGGTTTAGGACAGGCGGCCGGAGCTTTCTTT.

The chain has TRBV7-2 and TRBJ2-7; 7 bases are a match to TRBD1. The CDR3 consists of 13 residues. Losses at the gene ends were 4 bases for V and 7 bases for J; bases not matched to a gene: 7. Germline assignment: CDR1 SGHTA and CDR2 FQGNSA. CDR3 in amino acids: CASSSIQGWEQYF. CDR3 in DNA: TGTGCCAGCAGCTCAATACAGGGGTGGGAGCAGTACTTC.

The rearrangement uses TRBV7-3 and TRBJ1-6; D possibly corresponds to TRBD1 (5 bases). The CDR3 spans 13 residues. Trimming cost V 6 bases and J 7 bases, with 10 bases left between them. Germline values: CDR1 SGHTA, CDR2 FQGTGA. The CDR3 is CASSPGGNSPLHF. CDR3 nucleotide sequence: TGTGCCAGCAGTCCGGGGGGAAATTCACCCCTCCACTTT.

This chain joins TRBV3-1 (or the pseudogene TRBV3-2) and TRBJ2-1, with 9 bases that match TRBD2. V lost 6 bases, J lost 8 bases, and 17 bases stayed unmatched. The CDR3 length is 17 residues. Germline assignment: CDR1 LGHDT and CDR2 YNNKEL (reference sequence). CDR3 sequence reads: CASRLRSGLAGVDEQFF. CDR3 nucleotides: TGTGCCAGCAGACTTAGATCGGGGTTAGCGGGAGTTGATGAGCAGTTCTTC.

V and J are TRBV21-1 and TRBJ2-3. TRBV21-1 is given as a pseudogene. The CDR3 totals 12 residues. The CDR3 DNA sequence: TGTGCCAGCAGCAAAGACGCAGATACGCAGTATTTT. Amino acids: CASSKDADTQYF.

The chain joins TRBV5-1 to TRBJ1-4; D may be TRBD1 (5 bases). The germline gives CDR1 SGHRS, CDR2 YFSETQ. The germline V and J ends were trimmed by 0 bases and 7 bases, with 13 bases remaining between them. This CDR3 region has 15 residues. CDR3 sequence (DNA): TGCGCCAGCAGCTTGGGCGGGGCGCAGGGTGAAAAACTGTTTTTT. Protein: CASSLGGAQGEKLFF.